This T cell receptor (beta chain) was sequenced during a study of blood T cell repertoires in COVID-19. Under the authors' procedure: Amplification from reference gene primers served as the basis for estimated nucleated cell counts. Repertoires were generated with immunoSEQ multiplex PCR, while TCRdb's copy carries only in-frame clones and drops some. For V, J and clone size, that table is used; D and trimming come from the DNA. The top ten hold around 10% of the sample, which has 150,000 to 200,000 clones, almost 85% seen once. This CDR3 contains 13 residues. The germline V gene encodes CDR1 LNHDA and CDR2 SQIVND (reference sequence). Trimming shortened V by 9 bases and J by 2 bases, and 13 bases separated the two germline ends.

The receptor's source is a man aged 50 or older who had recovered from COVID-19. V usage is TRBV19 and J usage is TRBJ1-2; no reliable D call. Sequences were obtained from PBMCs or T cells enriched from blood (not recorded which). Here the CDR3 DNA reads TGTGCCAGCTCTTCGGCGGGGAACTATGGCTACACCTTC. Translating it yields CASSSAGNYGYTF.